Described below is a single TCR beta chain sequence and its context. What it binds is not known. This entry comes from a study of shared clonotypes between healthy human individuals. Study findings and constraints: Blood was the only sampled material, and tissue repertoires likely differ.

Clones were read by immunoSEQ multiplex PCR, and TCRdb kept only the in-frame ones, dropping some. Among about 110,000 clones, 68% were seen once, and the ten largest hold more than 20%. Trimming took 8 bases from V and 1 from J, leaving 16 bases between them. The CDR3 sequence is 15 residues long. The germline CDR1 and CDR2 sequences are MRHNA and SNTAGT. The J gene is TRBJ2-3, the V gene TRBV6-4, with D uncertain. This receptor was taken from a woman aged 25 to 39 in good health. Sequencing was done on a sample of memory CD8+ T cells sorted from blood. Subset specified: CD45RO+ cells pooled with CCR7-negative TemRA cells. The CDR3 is CASGIGLGGTDTQYF. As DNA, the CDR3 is TGTGCCAGCGGCATTGGGCTAGGAGGCACAGATACGCAGTATTTT.